These 11 T cell receptor beta chains were all obtained from the same sample, sequenced in a study of OX40 agonist ivuxolimab in advanced cancers. The table came from immunoSEQ multiplex PCR; TCRdb's copy has only in-frame clones and leaves some out. Of approximately 110,000 clones in the sample, around 93% were seen once. The sample was CD4+ or CD8+ T cells sorted from blood, taken in a trial of the OX40 agonist ivuxolimab. The receptors stem from an adult with an advanced solid tumor such as melanoma, head and neck, liver or kidney cancer.

V is TRBV30 and J is TRBJ1-1; unclear D gene. This CDR3 comprises 15 residues. V was pared by 4 bases and J by 1 base, with 16 bases between. In germline, CDR1 is GTSNPN, CDR2 SVGIG (reference sequence). The CDR3 region has the DNA TGTGCCTGGAATCGAGCCCAAGGAGGGAACACTGAAGCTTTCTTT. Translating gives CAWNRAQGGNTEAFF.

This chain joins TRBV30 and TRBJ2-7; D not resolved. This CDR3 comprises 16 residues. CDR1 and CDR2 (germline): GTSNPN, SVGIG (reference sequence). V was cut by 0 bases and J by 0 bases, with 15 bases left in between. CDR3 sequence (DNA): TGTGCCTGGAGTGTAGTAGGCGGCCTCTACTCCTACGAGCAGTACTTC. Its protein is CAWSVVGGLYSYEQYF.

V usage is TRBV7-8 and J usage is TRBJ1-2, with D perhaps TRBD1 (5 bases). V lost 5 bases to trimming and J lost 4 bases, with 14 bases between them. The CDR3 totals 14 residues. Germline values: CDR1 SGHVS, CDR2 FQNEAQ. The CDR3 sequence: CASSPTGVGYGYTF. CDR3 bases: TGTGCCAGCAGCCCTACAGGTGTAGGCTATGGCTACACCTTC.

The chain combines TRBV27 with TRBJ2-3; 11 nucleotides agree with TRBD1. Per the germline V gene, CDR1 is MNHEY and CDR2 is SMNVEV (reference sequence). V dropped 3 bases and J dropped 3; count of bases not matched to a gene: 2. This CDR3 contains 15 residues. Here the CDR3 reads CASSFRDRGTDTQYF. DNA of the CDR3: TGTGCCAGCAGTTTCCGGGACAGGGGGACAGATACGCAGTATTTT.

The chain links TRBV5-1 to TRBJ2-2, with 7 bases aligning to TRBD1. The CDR3 is 13 amino acids. In germline, CDR1 is SGHRS, CDR2 YFSETQ. V was pared by 5 bases and J by 6 bases, with 4 bases of the junction left unmatched. The CDR3 spells CASREGAAGELFF. The CDR3 nucleotides are TGCGCCAGCAGAGAGGGGGCGGCCGGGGAGCTGTTTTTT.

This sequence joins TRBV4-1 and TRBJ2-5, with 8 bases matching TRBD2. CDR1 and CDR2 (germline): MGHRA, YSYEKL. CDR3 length equals 19 residues. Losses at the gene ends were 1 base for V and 3 bases for J; bases not matched to a gene: 16. CDR3 region: CASSQAPQSSGKIKETQYF. The DNA for the CDR3 is TGCGCCAGCAGCCAAGCCCCGCAGAGTAGCGGGAAAATAAAAGAGACCCAGTACTTC.

The CDR3 is CASSWGPGVGNQPQHF. In DNA form, the CDR3 reads TGTGCCAGCAGCTGGGGTCCTGGGGTGGGCAATCAGCCCCAGCATTTT. The V and J genes are TRBV5-6 and TRBJ1-5; no clear D gene. Trimming stripped 3 bases from V and 2 bases from J, with 15 bases between. This CDR3 spans 16 amino acids. CDR1 and CDR2 (germline): SGHDT, YYEEEE.

The chain carries TRBV14 and TRBJ2-1; the D is unclear. CDR1 and CDR2 (germline): SGHDN, FVKESK. V lost 0 bases to trimming and J lost 4 bases, with 7 bases between them. The CDR3 loop spans 14 amino acids. Here the CDR3 DNA reads TGTGCCAGCAGCCAAGATGGCCGTTACAATGAGCAGTTCTTC. Translating it yields CASSQDGRYNEQFF.

V is TRBV27 and J is TRBJ1-6; the match to TRBD1 covers 7 bases. V was clipped by 3 bases and J by 0 bases; unmatched bases: 8. This CDR3 region has 18 residues. Looked up from germline, CDR1 is MNHEY and CDR2 is SMNVEV (reference sequence). The CDR3 is CASSFLLRGSSYNSPLHF. The CDR3 nucleotides are TGTGCCAGCAGTTTCCTCCTCAGGGGGAGCTCCTATAATTCACCCCTCCACTTT.

CDR3: CASSIQGATGELFF. The CDR3 DNA sequence: TGTGCCAGCAGTATACAGGGGGCAACCGGGGAGCTGTTTTTT. The V and J genes are TRBV2 and TRBJ2-2, with 9 bases fitting TRBD1. Germline V gene data show CDR1 as SNHLY and CDR2 as FYNNEI. There are 14 residues in the CDR3. Unmatched junction bases numbered 3, after V lost 5 bases and J lost 5 bases.

The chain has TRBV7-8 and TRBJ1-5; D is possibly TRBD1 (5 bases). The CDR3 has 20 residues. Deletions cut 1 base from V and 4 bases from J, with 26 bases between. Per the germline V gene, CDR1 is SGHVS and CDR2 is FQNEAQ. The DNA for the CDR3 is TGTGCCAGCAGCTTAGTCGGTCCGGGAGAAGGGGAGTGGAGGAATCAGCCCCAGCATTTT. This sequence encodes CASSLVGPGEGEWRNQPQHF.